One TCR beta chain is described in this entry. This record belongs to a study of blood T cell repertoires in COVID-19. Study context: The cDNA or gDNA used as material had been derived from T cells, B-cell-depleted T cells, or PBMCs.

The germline V gene encodes CDR1 SGHVS and CDR2 FNYEAQ. V lost 4 bases, J lost 2 bases, and 9 bases lay in between. The CDR3 contains 13 residues. Per the original data handling: Amplified reference gene primers provided the basis for estimating nucleated cell counts. The table came from immunoSEQ multiplex PCR; TCRdb's copy has only in-frame clones and leaves some out. The V and J calls and clone size are taken from that table; D and trimming were inferred from the DNA. Among a few hundred thousand clones listed, around 86% were seen once. This sequence was found in a woman in her fifties or sixties with COVID-19, enrolled during active disease. The chain is built from TRBV7-6 and TRBJ2-7; D remains unclear. The sequencing input was peripheral blood. The CDR3 nucleotides read TGTGCCAGCAGCTCCACTAATGCCTACGAGCAGTACTTC. Translation: CASSSTNAYEQYF.